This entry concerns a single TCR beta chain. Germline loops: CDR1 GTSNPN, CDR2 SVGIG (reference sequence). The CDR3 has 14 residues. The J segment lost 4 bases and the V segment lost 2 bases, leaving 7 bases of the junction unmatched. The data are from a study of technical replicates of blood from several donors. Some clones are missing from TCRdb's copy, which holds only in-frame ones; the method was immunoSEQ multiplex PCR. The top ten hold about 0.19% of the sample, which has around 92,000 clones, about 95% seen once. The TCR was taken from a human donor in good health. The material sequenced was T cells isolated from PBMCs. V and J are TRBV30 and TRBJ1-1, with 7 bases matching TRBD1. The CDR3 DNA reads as TGTGCCTGGAGTAGGGGGCGATATATCACTGAAGCTTTCTTT. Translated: CAWSRGRYITEAFF.